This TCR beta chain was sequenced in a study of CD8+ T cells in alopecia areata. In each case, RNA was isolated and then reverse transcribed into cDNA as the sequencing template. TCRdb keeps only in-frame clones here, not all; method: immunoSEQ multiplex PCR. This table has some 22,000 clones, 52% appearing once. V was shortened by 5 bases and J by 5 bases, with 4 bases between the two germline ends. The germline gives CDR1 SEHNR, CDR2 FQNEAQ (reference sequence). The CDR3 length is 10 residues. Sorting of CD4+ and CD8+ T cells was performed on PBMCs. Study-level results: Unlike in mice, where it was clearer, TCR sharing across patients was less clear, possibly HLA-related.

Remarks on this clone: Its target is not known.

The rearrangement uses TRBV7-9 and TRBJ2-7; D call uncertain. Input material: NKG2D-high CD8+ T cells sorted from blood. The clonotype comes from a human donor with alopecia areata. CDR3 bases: TGTGCCAGCAGCGGGGACGAGCAGTACTTC. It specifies CASSGDEQYF.